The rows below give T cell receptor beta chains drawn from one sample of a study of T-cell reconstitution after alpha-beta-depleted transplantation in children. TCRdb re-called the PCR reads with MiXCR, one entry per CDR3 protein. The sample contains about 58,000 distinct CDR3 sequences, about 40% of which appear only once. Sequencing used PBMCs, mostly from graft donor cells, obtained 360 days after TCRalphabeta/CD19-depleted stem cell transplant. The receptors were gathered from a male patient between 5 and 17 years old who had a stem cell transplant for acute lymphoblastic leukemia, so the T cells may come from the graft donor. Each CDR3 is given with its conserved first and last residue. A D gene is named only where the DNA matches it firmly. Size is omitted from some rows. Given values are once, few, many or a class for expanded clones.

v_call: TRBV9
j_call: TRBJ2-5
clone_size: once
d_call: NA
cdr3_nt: TGTGCCAGCAGCGGCGTCGCCAAAGAGACCCAGTACTTC
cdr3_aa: CASSGVAKETQYF

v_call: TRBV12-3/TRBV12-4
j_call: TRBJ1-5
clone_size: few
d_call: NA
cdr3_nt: TGTGCCAGCAGGCAGGACGCGGATCAGCCCCAGCATTTT
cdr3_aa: CASRQDADQPQHF

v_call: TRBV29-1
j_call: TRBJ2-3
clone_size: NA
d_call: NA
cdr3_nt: TGCAGCGTTGGGGTGACAGGAACCGGGACAGATACGCAGTATTTT
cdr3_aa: CSVGVTGTGTDTQYF

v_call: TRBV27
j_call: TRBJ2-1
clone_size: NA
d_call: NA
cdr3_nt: TGTGCCAGCAGTTGGGTGCGGGGCTACAATGAGCAGTTCTTC
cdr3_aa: CASSWVRGYNEQFF

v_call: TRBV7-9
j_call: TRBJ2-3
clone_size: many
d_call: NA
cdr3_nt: TGTGCCAGCAGCTTGATCACAGATACGCAGTATTTT
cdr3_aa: CASSLITDTQYF

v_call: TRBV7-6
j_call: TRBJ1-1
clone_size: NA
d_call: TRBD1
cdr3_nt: TGTGCCAGCAGCCAAACAGGGGGCAGTGAAGCTTTCTTT
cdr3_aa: CASSQTGGSEAFF

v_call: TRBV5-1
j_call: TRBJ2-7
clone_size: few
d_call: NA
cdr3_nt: TGCGCCAGCAGCTTGGATTCAGACACCTACGAGCAGTACTTC
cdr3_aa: CASSLDSDTYEQYF

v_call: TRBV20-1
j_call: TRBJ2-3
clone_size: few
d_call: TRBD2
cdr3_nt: TGCAGTGCTTCGCGCCGACTAGCGGGGGCCATTCGTTCTGGCACAGATACGCAGTATTTT
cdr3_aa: CSASRRLAGAIRSGTDTQYF

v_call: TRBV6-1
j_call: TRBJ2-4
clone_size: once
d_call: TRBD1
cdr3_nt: TGTGCCAGCAGCCGCAATTCCGGGACAGGGGGTCGAAACATTCAGTACTTC
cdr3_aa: CASSRNSGTGGRNIQYF

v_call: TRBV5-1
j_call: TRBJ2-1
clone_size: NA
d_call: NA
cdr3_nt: TGCGCCAGCAGCTTGGTGGGCTCCTACAATGAGCAGTTCTTC
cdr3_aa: CASSLVGSYNEQFF